This is a list of T cell receptor beta chains from one sample in a study of regulatory T cells in long-lasting Graves disease. TCRdb processed the multiplex PCR reads anew with MiXCR; each CDR3 protein has one entry. The sample consists of about 220,000 distinct CDR3 sequences, 18% of them appearing once. Material: peripheral blood mononuclear cells (PBMCs), obtained at new diagnosis, from a patient treated with antithyroid drugs. These TCRs come from a female donor with Graves disease. Each CDR3 is given with its conserved first and last residue. Each record gives: CDR3 protein, J gene, V gene.

cdr3_aa: CASSPQTGGYGYTF
j_call: TRBJ1-2
v_call: TRBV12-3/TRBV12-4

cdr3_aa: CATSETGREQYF
j_call: TRBJ2-7
v_call: TRBV24-1

cdr3_aa: CASSQTGAKDTEAFF
j_call: TRBJ1-1
v_call: TRBV28

cdr3_aa: CASGQENYGYTF
j_call: TRBJ1-2
v_call: TRBV28

cdr3_aa: CASSLLAENTGELFF
j_call: TRBJ2-2
v_call: TRBV7-2

cdr3_aa: CAWGTGNSGNTIYF
j_call: TRBJ1-3
v_call: TRBV30

cdr3_aa: CASSLNPLTDTQYF
j_call: TRBJ2-3
v_call: TRBV27

cdr3_aa: CASSSGLANYEQYF
j_call: TRBJ2-7
v_call: TRBV12-3/TRBV12-4

cdr3_aa: CASRNWGRAINYGYTF
j_call: TRBJ1-2
v_call: TRBV5-1

cdr3_aa: CASSVDSSAEAFF
j_call: TRBJ1-1
v_call: TRBV9

cdr3_aa: CSAREGTGVNQPQHF
j_call: TRBJ1-5
v_call: TRBV20-1

cdr3_aa: CASSEDRGANYGYTF
j_call: TRBJ1-2
v_call: TRBV27

cdr3_aa: CASSLDLKGHEQFF
j_call: TRBJ2-1
v_call: TRBV11-3

cdr3_aa: CASSQWRFGRGHEQYF
j_call: TRBJ2-7
v_call: TRBV3-1

cdr3_aa: CASSEKISAYEQYF
j_call: TRBJ2-7
v_call: TRBV2

cdr3_aa: CASSLAGTGRFRSYNEQFF
j_call: TRBJ2-1
v_call: TRBV5-8

cdr3_aa: CASSPRGTVAKNIQYF
j_call: TRBJ2-4
v_call: TRBV18

cdr3_aa: CASSVEGTSGGSLEQYF
j_call: TRBJ2-7
v_call: TRBV9

cdr3_aa: CASSLFLSGSVTDTQYF
j_call: TRBJ2-3
v_call: TRBV11-1

cdr3_aa: CASRDEIYEQYF
j_call: TRBJ2-7
v_call: TRBV2

cdr3_aa: CASSLASIGSGEQFF
j_call: TRBJ2-1
v_call: TRBV7-9

cdr3_aa: CASSVDVGTEAFF
j_call: TRBJ1-1
v_call: TRBV9

cdr3_aa: CASSLVSPTSGASSYNEQFF
j_call: TRBJ2-1
v_call: TRBV5-5